The 15 T cell receptor beta chains below all came from one sample that was sequenced in a study of T cell responses to AZD1222 COVID-19 vaccine. TCRdb's copy holds only in-frame clones and misses some; the assay was immunoSEQ multiplex PCR. Found here are some 74,000 clones, under 90% of them singletons; the top ten hold over 1.2%. Material: peripheral blood, obtained 28 days after the second AZD1222 dose. These receptors were taken from an adult who received the AZD1222 COVID-19 vaccine.

Here the CDR3 reads CASSQGPGGGDTQYF. The CDR3 DNA reads as TGCGCCAGCAGCCAAGGACCGGGGGGGGGAGATACGCAGTATTTT. The rearrangement joins TRBV4-1 to TRBJ2-3, with TRBD2 identical over 8 bases. Germline trimming cut 1 base from V and 5 bases from J; bases unmatched to any gene: 5. The CDR3 contains 15 residues. Looked up from germline, CDR1 is MGHRA and CDR2 is YSYEKL.

This clone came up once. This sequence joins TRBV4-2 and TRBJ2-3; 7 positions match TRBD1. CDR3 size: 19 residues. Germline V CDR1 and CDR2: LGHNA, YNFKEQ. V gave up 4 bases and J gave up 0 bases; unmatched junction bases: 16. The CDR3 DNA sequence: TGTGCCAGCAGCCGTTGGAGGACAGGAGAATACCTAAGCACAGATACGCAGTATTTT. Protein product: CASSRWRTGEYLSTDTQYF.

This sequence joins TRBV12-3 or TRBV12-4 and TRBJ2-7; 8 bases agree with TRBD2. The J segment lost 3 bases and the V segment lost 5 bases, leaving 3 bases of the junction unmatched. The CDR3 runs 13 residues. CDR3 protein: CASSSGGYYEQYF. The DNA for the CDR3 is TGTGCCAGCAGTAGCGGGGGCTACTACGAGCAGTACTTC.

The chain uses TRBV5-1 and TRBJ1-6, with D unresolved. Germline CDR1 is SGHRS and CDR2 is YFSETQ. This CDR3 has 14 amino acids. The V and J ends lost 2 bases and 6 bases respectively, with 9 bases between them. The CDR3 bases are TGCGCCAGCAGCTTAACGCCCGGTAATTCACCCCTCCACTTT. This encodes CASSLTPGNSPLHF. Full variable domain (outside the CDR3, taken from reference TRBV5-1 and TRBJ1-6): KAGVTQTPRYLIKTRGQQVTLSCSPISGHRSVSWYQQTPGQGLQFLFEYFSETQRNKGNFPGRFSGRQFSNSRSEMNVSTLELGDSALYLCASSLTPGNSPLHFGNGTRLTVT.

The V call is TRBV5-1, the J call TRBJ1-2, with 10 bases that match TRBD1. The germline CDR1 and CDR2 sequences are SGHRS and YFSETQ. V lost 4 bases, J lost 7 bases, and 7 bases stayed unmatched. The CDR3 runs 14 residues. The CDR3 region has the DNA TGCGCCAGCAGCCTGAACCGGGACAGGGGTGGCTACACCTTC. It encodes CASSLNRDRGGYTF.

The rearrangement links TRBV11-2 to TRBJ1-6; the D is unclear. V was clipped by 2 bases and J by 8 bases, with 13 bases between them. The germline V gene has CDR1 SGHAT and CDR2 FQNNGV. This CDR3 spans 15 amino acids. The CDR3 nucleotides read TGTGCCAGCAGCTTATCGGGTCCAGCAGATTCACCCCTCCACTTT. This codes for CASSLSGPADSPLHF.

The V call is TRBV13, the J call TRBJ2-7; D is perhaps TRBD1 or TRBD2 (5 bases each). V dropped 0 bases and J dropped 4 bases, with 13 bases sitting between them. CDR1 is PRHDT, CDR2 FYEKMQ, per germline (reference sequence). The CDR3 has 15 amino acids. Here the CDR3 DNA reads TGTGCCAGCAGCTTAGGGGGGGACGGCCGGTACGAGCAGTACTTC. This codes for CASSLGGDGRYEQYF.

This clone has just a few counts. This rearrangement joins TRBV11-1 to TRBJ2-2, with D perhaps TRBD2 (6 bases). V dropped 6 bases and J dropped 0 bases, with 14 bases sitting between them. CDR3 size: 16 residues. Per germline, CDR1 SGHAT and CDR2 FQDESV (reference sequence). The CDR3: CASSSPGGANTGELFF. The CDR3 DNA reads as TGTGCCAGCAGTTCCCCTGGCGGGGCGAACACCGGGGAGCTGTTTTTT.

The sample holds one count of this clone. V and J are TRBV4-1 and TRBJ2-2, with D perhaps TRBD1 (5 bases). Germline V lookup: CDR1 MGHRA, CDR2 YSYEKL. V was trimmed by 0 bases and J by 4 bases, leaving 27 bases between them. The CDR3 length is 21 residues. The CDR3: CASSQEGHLRRGRYTTGELFF. CDR3 in DNA: TGCGCCAGCAGCCAAGAGGGCCACCTCCGTAGGGGCAGATACACCACCGGGGAGCTGTTTTTT.

The chain couples TRBV4-1 to TRBJ1-5; D gene unclear. Trimming took 0 bases from V and 7 from J, leaving 10 bases between them. Germline CDR1 reads MGHRA; CDR2 reads YSYEKL. This CDR3 has 14 amino acids. The CDR3 region has the DNA TGCGCCAGCAGCCAAGAGCGAGCGCAGCAGCCCCAGCATTTT. Encoded protein: CASSQERAQQPQHF.

The rearrangement uses TRBV7-9 and TRBJ1-5, with D maybe TRBD1 (6 bases). V lost 3 bases and J 1 base, leaving 19 bases between the germline ends. The CDR3 runs 18 residues. Germline assignment: CDR1 SEHNR and CDR2 FQNEAQ (reference sequence). The CDR3: CASSFATPRGLSNQPQHF. The CDR3 DNA follows: TGTGCCAGCAGCTTCGCAACCCCGAGGGGGTTGAGCAATCAGCCCCAGCATTTT.

V gene TRBV27 combines with J gene TRBJ1-4; D unresolved. CDR3 length: 13 residues. Per germline, CDR1 MNHEY and CDR2 SMNVEV (reference sequence). The V end lost 8 bases, the J end lost 2 bases, and 9 bases lay between the germline ends. The CDR3 bases are TGTGCCAGCGGGCCTTGGACTAATGAAAAACTGTTTTTT. Translated, it gives CASGPWTNEKLFF.

The V and J genes are TRBV9 and TRBJ2-7; TRBD1 is a possible D gene (6 bases). CDR1 and CDR2 (germline): SGDLS, YYNGEE. The CDR3 has 14 residues. V was cut by 4 bases and J by 1 base, with 12 bases left in between. CDR3 amino acids: CASSPSTGSYEQYF. The CDR3 DNA sequence: TGTGCCAGCAGCCCTTCGACAGGATCCTACGAGCAGTACTTC.

The chain joins TRBV5-1 to TRBJ2-3, with 13 bases identical to TRBD2. The CDR3 is 18 amino acids. The V gene's germline CDR1 is SGHRS and CDR2 YFSETQ. J lost 1 base, V lost 2 bases, and 7 bases had no gene match. CDR3 loop: CASSFGLAGDMGTDTQYF. For the CDR3, the DNA is TGCGCCAGCAGCTTCGGACTAGCGGGGGACATGGGCACAGATACGCAGTATTTT.

CDR3 coding DNA: TGTGCCAGCAGCGTGACAGGGGGCGCGTCTAATGAAAAACTGTTTTTT. As protein: CASSVTGGASNEKLFF. This chain joins TRBV9 and TRBJ1-4; 10 bases align to TRBD1. CDR3 length equals 16 residues. The junction had 4 bases not matched to a gene; V was cut back by 2 bases and J by 3 bases. Germline V lookup: CDR1 SGDLS, CDR2 YYNGEE.